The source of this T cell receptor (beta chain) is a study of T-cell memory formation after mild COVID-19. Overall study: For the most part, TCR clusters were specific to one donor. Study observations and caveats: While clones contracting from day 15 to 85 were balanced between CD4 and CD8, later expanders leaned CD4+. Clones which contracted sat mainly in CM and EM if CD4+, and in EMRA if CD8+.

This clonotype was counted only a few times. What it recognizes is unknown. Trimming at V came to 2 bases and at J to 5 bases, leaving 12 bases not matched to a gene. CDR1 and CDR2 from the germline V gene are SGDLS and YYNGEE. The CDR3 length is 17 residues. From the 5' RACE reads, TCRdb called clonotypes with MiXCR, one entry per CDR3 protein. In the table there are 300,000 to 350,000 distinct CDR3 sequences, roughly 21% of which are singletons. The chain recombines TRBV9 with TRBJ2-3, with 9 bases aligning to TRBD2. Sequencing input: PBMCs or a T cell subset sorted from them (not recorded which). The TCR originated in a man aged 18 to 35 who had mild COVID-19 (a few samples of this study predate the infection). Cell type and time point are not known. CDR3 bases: TGTGCCAGCAGCGTGGATTGGGAGCGGGGGGTCGGAGATACGCAGTATTTT. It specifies CASSVDWERGVGDTQYF.